This entry is about one T cell receptor (beta chain). Its antigen is unknown. There are no base qualities to consult, and no much larger clone falls within one base. Whole blood was collected in K2EDTA tubes by collaborating institutions according to the institutions' own protocols. For TCRbeta analysis, collaborator samples were shipped as frozen whole blood, as isolated PBMCs, or as DNA extracted from either sample type. These data come from a study of blood T cell repertoires in COVID-19 (dated by TCRdb to 2020 to 2021). As for the study more broadly: The collaborator samples originated in the United States, Italy and Spain and spanned the acute and convalescent phases of COVID-19. The prospective study material was composed of cDNA or gDNA derived from T cells, B-cell-depleted T cells, or PBMCs. Deeply sampled blood TCRbeta repertoires from subjects exposed to, actively infected with, or recovered from COVID-19 were included in the dataset. The repertoires were released in a freely available public database intended as a resource for research on the immune response to SARS-CoV-2. The samples were drawn from the first 160 participants of the ongoing ImmuneRACE study and from roughly 1,300 subjects provided by 6 global collaborators. The sample metadata nearly always contained a de-identified subject ID, COVID-19 status, age in years and sex. Where HLA class I and class II types were available, the types were taken from metadata supplied by the sample provider, not from assay-based typing.

V is pruned by 7 bases and J by 3 bases, leaving 5 bases of the junction without a gene match. The CDR3 has 13 amino acids, counting the end cysteine and phenylalanine. The CDR3 DNA has 39 bases and is translated from base 1. The immunoSEQ Assay, a bias-controlled multiplex PCR, was used to amplify TCRbeta CDR3 regions from genomic DNA. The authors' analysis ran thus. The number of nucleated cells in each sample was estimated from the amplification of reference gene primers within the assay. To quantify the absolute abundance of each unique TCRbeta CDR3 rearrangement, sequence reads were collapsed and filtered. Productive Simpson clonality was computed per sample as the square root of Simpson's diversity index over productive rearrangements. TCRdb took this table from immuneACCESS and kept in-frame rearrangements with V and J called. Such tables lack part of the clones; where checked against another copy, unresolved V genes explain under half of the gap, and the rest is unexplained. The D gene and trimming were derived from the DNA, and the V and J assignments and clone size from that table. The sample table holds more than 95,000 clones, of which just under 85% were seen once. The top ten clones comprise approximately 3.6% of the sample.

General conclusions and limits of the study: Clinical and demographic metadata were provided uncurated, with the amount varying by source and participant.

Sequencing used peripheral blood. This TCR was recovered from a woman at least 80 years old with active or convalescent COVID-19. The sequence is built from TRBV23-1 and TRBJ1-2, and 7 bases in between align with TRBD1. TRBV23-1 is an ORF for which the function is uncertain. The nucleotide sequence is given as TGCGCCAGCACTCTCGGACAGGACTATGGCTACACCTTC. The translation is CASTLGQDYGYTF.